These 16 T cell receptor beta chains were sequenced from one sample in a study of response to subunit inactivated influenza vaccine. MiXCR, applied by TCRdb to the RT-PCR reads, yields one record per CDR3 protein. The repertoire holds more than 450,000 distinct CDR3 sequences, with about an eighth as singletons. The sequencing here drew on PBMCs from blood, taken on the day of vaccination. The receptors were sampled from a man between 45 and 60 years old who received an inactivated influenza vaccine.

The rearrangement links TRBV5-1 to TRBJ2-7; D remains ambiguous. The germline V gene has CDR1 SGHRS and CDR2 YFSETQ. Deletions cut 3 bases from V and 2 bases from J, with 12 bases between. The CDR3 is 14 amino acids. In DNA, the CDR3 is TGCGCCAGCAGCTCAAAGGACGGCACCTACGAGCAGTACTTC. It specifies CASSSKDGTYEQYF.

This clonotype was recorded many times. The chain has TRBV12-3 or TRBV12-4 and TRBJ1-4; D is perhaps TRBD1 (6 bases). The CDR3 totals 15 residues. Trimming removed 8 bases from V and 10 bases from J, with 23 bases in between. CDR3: CASCPEGGVAGKLFF. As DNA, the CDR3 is TGTGCCAGCTGCCCTGAGGGGGGAGTGGCTGGAAAACTGTTTTTT.

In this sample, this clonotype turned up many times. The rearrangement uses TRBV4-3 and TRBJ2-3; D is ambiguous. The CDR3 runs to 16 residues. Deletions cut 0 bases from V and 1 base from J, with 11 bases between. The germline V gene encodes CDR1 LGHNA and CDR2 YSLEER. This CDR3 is CASSQDLSPGTDTQYF. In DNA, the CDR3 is TGCGCCAGCAGCCAAGATCTAAGCCCGGGCACAGATACGCAGTATTTT.

The CDR3: CAISESRPGLGGTGELFF. CDR3 bases: TGTGCCATCAGTGAGTCGAGACCTGGCCTTGGGGGCACCGGGGAGCTGTTTTTT. The chain is built from TRBV10-3 and TRBJ2-2, with D perhaps matching TRBD1 or TRBD2 (5 bases each). Trimming left V 0 bases short and J 4 bases short, with 18 bases between. The CDR3 has 18 residues. The germline V gene encodes CDR1 ENHRY and CDR2 SYGVKD.

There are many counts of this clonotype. CDR3 region: CASSPGLVGTDTQYF. Written as DNA, the CDR3 is TGTGCCAGCAGCCCAGGACTAGTGGGTACAGATACGCAGTATTTT. The chain employs TRBV7-2 and TRBJ2-3, with 7 bases lining up with TRBD2. Trimming removed 5 bases from V and 3 bases from J; junction bases left unmatched: 8. This CDR3 region has 15 residues. CDR1 and CDR2 from the germline V gene are SGHTA and FQGNSA.

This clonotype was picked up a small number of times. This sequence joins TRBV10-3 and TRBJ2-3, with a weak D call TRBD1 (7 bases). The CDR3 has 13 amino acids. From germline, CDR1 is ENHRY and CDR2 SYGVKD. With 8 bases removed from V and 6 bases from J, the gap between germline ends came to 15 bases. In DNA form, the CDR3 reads TGTGCCATCTACGACAGGGAGGTGGATACGCAGTATTTT. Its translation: CAIYDREVDTQYF.

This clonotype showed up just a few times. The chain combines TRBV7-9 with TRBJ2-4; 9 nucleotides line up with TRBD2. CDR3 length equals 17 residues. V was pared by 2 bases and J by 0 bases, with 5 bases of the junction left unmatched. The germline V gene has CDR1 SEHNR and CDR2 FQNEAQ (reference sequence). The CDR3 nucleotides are TGTGCCAGCAGCTTATTGACTAGCGGTAAAGCCAAAAACATTCAGTACTTC. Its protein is CASSLLTSGKAKNIQYF.

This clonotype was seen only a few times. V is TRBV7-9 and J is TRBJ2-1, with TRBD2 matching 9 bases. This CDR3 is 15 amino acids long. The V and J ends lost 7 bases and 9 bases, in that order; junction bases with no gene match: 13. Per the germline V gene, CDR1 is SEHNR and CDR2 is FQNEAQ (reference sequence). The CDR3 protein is CASNSPASGDSEQFF. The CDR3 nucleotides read TGTGCCAGCAACTCCCCGGCTAGCGGGGATTCTGAGCAGTTCTTC.

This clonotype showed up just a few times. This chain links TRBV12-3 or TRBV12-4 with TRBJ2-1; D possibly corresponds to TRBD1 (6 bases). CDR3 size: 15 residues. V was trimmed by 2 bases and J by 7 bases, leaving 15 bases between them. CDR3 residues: CASSLQGLGRNEQFF. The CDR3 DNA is TGTGCCAGCAGTTTACAGGGGCTGGGTAGGAATGAGCAGTTCTTC.

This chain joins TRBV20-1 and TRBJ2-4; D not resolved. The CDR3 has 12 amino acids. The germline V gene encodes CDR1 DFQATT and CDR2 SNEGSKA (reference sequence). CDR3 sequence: CSTGSTRNIQYF. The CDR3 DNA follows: TGCAGCACCGGGTCCACTCGGAACATTCAGTACTTC.

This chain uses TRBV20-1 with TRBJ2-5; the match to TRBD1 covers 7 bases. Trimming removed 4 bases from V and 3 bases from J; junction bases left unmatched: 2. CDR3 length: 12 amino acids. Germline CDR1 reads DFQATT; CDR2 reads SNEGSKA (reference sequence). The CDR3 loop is CSATGQEETQYF. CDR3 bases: TGCAGTGCTACAGGACAGGAAGAGACCCAGTACTTC.

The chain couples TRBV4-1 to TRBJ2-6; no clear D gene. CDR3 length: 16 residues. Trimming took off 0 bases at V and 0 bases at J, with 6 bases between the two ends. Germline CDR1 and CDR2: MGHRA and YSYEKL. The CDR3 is CASSQDWASGANVLTF. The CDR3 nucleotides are TGCGCCAGCAGCCAAGATTGGGCCTCTGGGGCCAACGTCCTGACTTTC.

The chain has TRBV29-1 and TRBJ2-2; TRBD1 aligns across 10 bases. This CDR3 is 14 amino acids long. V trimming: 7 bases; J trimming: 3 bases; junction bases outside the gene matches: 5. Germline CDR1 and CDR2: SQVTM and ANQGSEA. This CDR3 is CSGGTGVDTGELFF. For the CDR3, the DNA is TGCAGCGGGGGGACAGGGGTCGACACCGGGGAGCTGTTTTTT.

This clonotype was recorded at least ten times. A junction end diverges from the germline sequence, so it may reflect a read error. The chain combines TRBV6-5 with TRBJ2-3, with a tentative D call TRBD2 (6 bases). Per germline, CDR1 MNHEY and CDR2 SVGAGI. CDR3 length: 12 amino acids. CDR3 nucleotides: TGTGCCAGCAGTCACTCCGGCGGCGGGGAGTATTTT. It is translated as CASSHSGGGEYF.

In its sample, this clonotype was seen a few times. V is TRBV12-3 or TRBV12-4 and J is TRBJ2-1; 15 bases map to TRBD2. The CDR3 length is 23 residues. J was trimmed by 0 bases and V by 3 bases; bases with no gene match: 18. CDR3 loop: CASSFSFDQGLAGGGYSYNEQFF. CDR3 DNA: TGTGCCAGCAGTTTTAGCTTTGATCAGGGACTAGCGGGGGGCGGTTACTCCTACAATGAGCAGTTCTTC.

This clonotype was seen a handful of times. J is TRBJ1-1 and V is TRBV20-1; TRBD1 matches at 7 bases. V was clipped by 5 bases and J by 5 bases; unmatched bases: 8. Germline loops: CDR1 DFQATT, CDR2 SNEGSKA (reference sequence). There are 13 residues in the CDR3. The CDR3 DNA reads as TGCAGTGCTGGTACAGGGGCCGGGACTGAAGCTTTCTTT. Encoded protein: CSAGTGAGTEAFF.